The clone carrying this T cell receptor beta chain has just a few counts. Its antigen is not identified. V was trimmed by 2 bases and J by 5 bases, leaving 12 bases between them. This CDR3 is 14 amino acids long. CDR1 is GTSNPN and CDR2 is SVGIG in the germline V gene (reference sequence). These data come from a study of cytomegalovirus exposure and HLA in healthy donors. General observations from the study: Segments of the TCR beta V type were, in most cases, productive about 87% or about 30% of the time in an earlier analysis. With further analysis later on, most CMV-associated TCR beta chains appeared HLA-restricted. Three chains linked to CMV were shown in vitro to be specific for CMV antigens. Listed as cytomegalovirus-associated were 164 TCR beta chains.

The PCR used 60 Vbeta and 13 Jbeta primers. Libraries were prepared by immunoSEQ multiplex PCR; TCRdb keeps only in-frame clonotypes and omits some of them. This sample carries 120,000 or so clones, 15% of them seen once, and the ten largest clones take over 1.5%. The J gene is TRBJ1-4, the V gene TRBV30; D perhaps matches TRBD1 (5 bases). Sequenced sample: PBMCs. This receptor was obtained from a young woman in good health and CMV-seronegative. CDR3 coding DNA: TGTGCCTGGAGTTCAGACAGATGGAATGAAAAACTGTTTTTT. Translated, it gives CAWSSDRWNEKLFF.